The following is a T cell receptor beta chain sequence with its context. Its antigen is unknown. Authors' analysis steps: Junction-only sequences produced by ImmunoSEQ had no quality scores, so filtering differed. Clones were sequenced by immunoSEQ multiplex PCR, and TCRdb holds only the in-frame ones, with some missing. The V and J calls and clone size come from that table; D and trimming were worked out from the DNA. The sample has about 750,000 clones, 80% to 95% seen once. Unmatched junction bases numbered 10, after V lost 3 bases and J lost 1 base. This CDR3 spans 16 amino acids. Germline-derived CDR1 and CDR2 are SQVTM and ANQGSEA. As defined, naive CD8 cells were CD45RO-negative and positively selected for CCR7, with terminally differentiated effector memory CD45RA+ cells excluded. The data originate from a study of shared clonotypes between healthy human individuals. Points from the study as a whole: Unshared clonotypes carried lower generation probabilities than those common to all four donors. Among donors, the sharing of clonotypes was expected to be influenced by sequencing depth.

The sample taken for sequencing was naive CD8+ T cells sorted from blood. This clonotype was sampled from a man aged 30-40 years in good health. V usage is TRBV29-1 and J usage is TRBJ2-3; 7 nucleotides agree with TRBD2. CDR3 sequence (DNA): TGCAGCGTTGATAGCGGGCGCGTAGCTGGCACAGATACGCAGTATTTT. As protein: CSVDSGRVAGTDTQYF.